This entry lists 16 T cell receptor beta chains sequenced from one sample in a study of response to subunit inactivated influenza vaccine. TCRdb used MiXCR to reprocess the RT-PCR reads, holding one entry per CDR3 protein. Among around 520,000 distinct CDR3 sequences, about 25% were seen once, and the ten largest hold approximately 1.9%. The source was CD4+ T cells sorted from PBMCs, collected more than 4 days after vaccination. Source of these receptors: a man aged 50 to 60 who received an inactivated influenza vaccine.

This clonotype was seen a handful of times. The chain employs TRBV18 and TRBJ2-3; weak D call: TRBD1 (5 bases). This CDR3 spans 15 amino acids. Deletions cut 2 bases from V and 0 bases from J, with 9 bases between. CDR1 KGHSH and CDR2 LQKENI come from the germline V gene. The CDR3 DNA is TGTGCCAGCTCACCAAACAGGCAGAGCACAGATACGCAGTATTTT. It specifies CASSPNRQSTDTQYF.

The V call is TRBV5-1, the J call TRBJ1-1; no firm D call. Germline V gene sequence: CDR1 SGHRS, CDR2 YFSETQ. The germline V and J ends were trimmed by 0 bases and 4 bases, with 10 bases remaining between them. The CDR3 is 14 amino acids. This CDR3 reads CASSLVPDGTEAFF. The CDR3 DNA follows: TGCGCCAGCAGCTTGGTACCGGATGGCACTGAAGCTTTCTTT.

As concerns this clonotype: A much larger clonotype is one base distant, so this may be a read error. V is TRBV7-2 and J is TRBJ2-5; TRBD1 aligns across 8 bases. CDR3 length equals 13 residues. From germline, CDR1 is SGHTA and CDR2 FQGNSA. J lost 3 bases, V lost 5 bases, and 2 bases had no gene match. CDR3 region: CASSVDREETQYF. CDR3 DNA sequence: TGTGCCAGCAGCGTGGACAGGGAAGAGACCCAGTACTTC.

The rearrangement links TRBV6-1 to TRBJ1-6; a weak D match, TRBD1 (6 bases). The V and J ends lost 6 bases and 10 bases respectively, with 16 bases between them. The CDR3 totals 14 residues. Germline V gene lookup returns CDR1 MNHNS and CDR2 SASEGT. The CDR3 reads CASRPQGIGSPLHF. The CDR3 DNA sequence: TGTGCCAGCAGACCGCAGGGGATTGGGTCACCCCTCCACTTT.

The chain uses TRBV12-5 and TRBJ2-3; perhaps TRBD2 as D (7 bases). CDR3 size: 12 residues. The V end lost 9 bases, the J end lost 5 bases, and 12 bases lay between the germline ends. Germline loops: CDR1 LGHNT, CDR2 FRNRAP. Here the CDR3 reads CASAGAVDTQYF. The CDR3 region has the DNA TGTGCTAGCGCGGGGGCGGTAGATACGCAGTATTTT.

This clonotype was found a few times. J is TRBJ2-7 and V is TRBV5-6; unclear D gene. This CDR3 spans 13 amino acids. V lost 2 bases to trimming and J lost 3 bases, with 9 bases between them. The germline V gene has CDR1 SGHDT and CDR2 YYEEEE. The CDR3 coding sequence is TGTGCCAGCAGCTTCCGACACAGCTACGAGCAGTACTTC. Translating gives CASSFRHSYEQYF.

The gene calls are TRBV29-1 and TRBJ2-1, with 8 bases matching TRBD2. The V gene end was trimmed by 2 bases and the J gene end by 2 bases; junction bases not matched to a gene: 11. This CDR3 is built from 17 residues. Germline CDR1 and CDR2: SQVTM and ANQGSEA. The CDR3: CSVEPIRAGAAYNEQFF. The CDR3 DNA reads TGCAGCGTTGAACCGATCAGAGCGGGGGCCGCCTACAATGAGCAGTTCTTC.

This clonotype has more than one count but fewer than ten. J is TRBJ1-4 and V is TRBV20-1; D is ambiguous. Germline values: CDR1 DFQATT, CDR2 SNEGSKA (reference sequence). This CDR3 spans 14 amino acids. With 3 bases removed from V and 8 bases from J, the gap between germline ends came to 16 bases. The CDR3 sequence: CSASPGPRGEKLFF. CDR3 DNA: TGCAGTGCTAGCCCTGGCCCGAGAGGGGAAAAACTGTTTTTT.

The chain uses TRBV2 and TRBJ2-3, with TRBD2 matching 8 bases. The CDR3 consists of 13 residues. The V gene end was trimmed by 6 bases and the J gene end by 4 bases; junction bases not matched to a gene: 3. CDR1 and CDR2 (germline): SNHLY, FYNNEI. In nucleotides, the CDR3 is TGTGCCAGCAGGGGGACTAGGGCAGATACGCAGTATTTT. It is translated as CASRGTRADTQYF.

This sequence joins TRBV6-1 and TRBJ2-6; D not certain. The CDR3 runs to 16 residues. The V gene lost 5 bases and the J gene lost 1 base, with 12 bases spanning the gap. The germline V gene has CDR1 MNHNS and CDR2 SASEGT. The CDR3 spells CASSPTVVSGANVLTF. The CDR3 bases are TGTGCCAGCAGTCCTACGGTGGTATCTGGGGCCAACGTCCTGACTTTC.

This clonotype showed up just a few times. The genes are TRBV7-9 and TRBJ2-3; the D gene is possibly TRBD2 (5 bases). CDR3 length equals 15 residues. V lost 3 bases and J lost 2, with 12 bases in between. Germline V gene data show CDR1 as SEHNR and CDR2 as FQNEAQ (reference sequence). The CDR3 coding sequence is TGTGCCAGCAGCTTTGCTGGACTCTTCACAGATACGCAGTATTTT. The encoded protein is CASSFAGLFTDTQYF.

This rearrangement joins TRBV20-1 to TRBJ2-7; TRBD1 matches at 7 bases. Germline V lookup: CDR1 DFQATT, CDR2 SNEGSKA (reference sequence). V lost 3 bases, J lost 3 bases, and 8 bases stayed unmatched. The CDR3 has 14 residues. This CDR3 reads CSARVDRAHYEQYF. CDR3 bases: TGCAGTGCTAGGGTCGACAGGGCGCACTACGAGCAGTACTTC.

This chain joins TRBV10-3 and TRBJ1-4, with a weak D call TRBD1 (6 bases). The V gene lost 10 bases and the J gene lost 7 bases, with 16 bases spanning the gap. Per germline, CDR1 ENHRY and CDR2 SYGVKD. The CDR3 is made up of 13 amino acids. This chain's CDR3 is CATKDSGFEKLFF. CDR3 in DNA: TGTGCCACCAAGGACAGCGGGTTTGAAAAACTGTTTTTT.

The chain links TRBV30 to TRBJ2-1; TRBD2 matches at 11 bases. The trim removed 7 bases at V and 3 bases at J, leaving 8 bases unmatched. There are 15 residues in the CDR3. Germline values: CDR1 GTSNPN, CDR2 SVGIG (reference sequence). In DNA, the CDR3 is TGTGCCTATACTAGCGGGAGCGCCTTCTACAATGAGCAGTTCTTC. Amino acids: CAYTSGSAFYNEQFF.

This clonotype was recorded many times. The chain joins TRBV29-1 to TRBJ2-1; a possible D gene is TRBD2 (7 bases). This CDR3 contains 15 residues. The germline V gene has CDR1 SQVTM and CDR2 ANQGSEA. V lost 4 bases to trimming and J lost 5 bases, with 18 bases between them. CDR3 region: CSVVGLGGRNNEQFF. CDR3 nucleotides: TGCAGCGTTGTGGGTCTCGGGGGGCGGAACAATGAGCAGTTCTTC.

The table lists this clonotype with a few counts. The V gene is TRBV7-9, the J gene TRBJ2-7; possibly TRBD2 for D (5 bases). This CDR3 spans 13 amino acids. Germline V gene lookup returns CDR1 SEHNR and CDR2 FQNEAQ (reference sequence). The V end lost 2 bases, the J end lost 6 bases, and 11 bases lay between the germline ends. The CDR3 region has the DNA TGTGCCAGCAGCTTAACCCCTGAGGGCGAGCAGTACTTC. Translating gives CASSLTPEGEQYF.